This is a list of T cell receptor beta chains from one sample in a study of blood T cells in healthy people across ages. TCRdb processed the 5' RACE reads anew with MiXCR; each CDR3 protein has one entry. The sample holds some 760,000 distinct CDR3 sequences, more than 20% seen once. These sequences were also reported in another study, on T cells of mothers and their children.

The sample comprised blood. The receptors shown here come from a boy between 5 and 17 years old in good health. Each CDR3 is given with its conserved first and last residue. D genes are given only for firm matches. Part of the rows lack a size; the others show once, few, many or a class for expanded clones.

>TRBV21-1|TRBJ2-1|.|few
CASSKDLDKYNEQFF
TGTGCCAGCAGCAAAGATCTAGATAAGTACAATGAGCAGTTCTTC
>TRBV6-6|TRBJ2-2|.|.
CASSWGVGVGTGELFF
TGTGCCAGCAGTTGGGGGGTAGGAGTTGGTACCGGGGAGCTGTTTTTT
>TRBV29-1|TRBJ2-3|TRBD2|.
CSVWAGVHTDTQYF
TGCAGCGTTTGGGCGGGGGTACACACAGATACGCAGTATTTT
>TRBV20-1|TRBJ2-7|.|once
CSARTAAGGEQYF
TGCAGTGCTAGGACGGCCGCCGGGGGAGAGCAGTACTTC
>TRBV29-1|TRBJ1-2|TRBD1|once
CSVATGTGGAEYGYTF
TGCAGCGTAGCAACCGGGACAGGGGGCGCCGAGTATGGCTACACCTTC
>TRBV19|TRBJ2-4|TRBD1|few
CASSTWTGQNIQYF
TGTGCCAGTAGTACTTGGACAGGGCAAAACATTCAGTACTTC
>TRBV5-1|TRBJ2-7|.|few
CASSPGPVAYGQYF
TGCGCCAGCAGCCCCGGTCCTGTTGCCTACGGGCAGTACTTC
>TRBV13|TRBJ2-5|TRBD2|.
CASSSGTIMKTQYF
TGTGCCAGCAGCTCCGGGACTATTATGAAGACCCAGTACTTC
>TRBV2|TRBJ2-3|.|.
CASSYTGDAQYF
TGTGCCAGCAGTTATACTGGTGATGCGCAGTATTTT
>TRBV15|TRBJ2-2|.|.
CATRGTNTGELFF
TGTGCCACTCGGGGGACGAACACCGGGGAGCTGTTTTTT
>TRBV7-8|TRBJ2-5|.|few
CASSSIPKGYQETQYF
TGTGCCAGCAGTTCCATCCCGAAGGGGTACCAAGAGACCCAGTACTTC
>TRBV9|TRBJ2-3|.|.
CASSAFILRDTQYF
TGTGCCAGCAGCGCCTTTATACTGCGGGATACGCAGTATTTT
>TRBV28|TRBJ1-5|.|few
CASTTGSSQPQHF
TGTGCCAGCACCACAGGGAGTAGTCAGCCCCAGCATTTT
>TRBV20-1|TRBJ2-7|.|.
CSPKPWQAYEQYF
TGCAGCCCCAAGCCGTGGCAGGCCTACGAGCAGTACTTC
>TRBV4-2|TRBJ2-5|.|once
CVSSQLNQETQYF
TGTGTCAGCAGCCAGCTCAACCAAGAGACCCAGTACTTC
>TRBV28|TRBJ2-5|TRBD2|few
CASSLPQELAGVEEQYF
TGTGCCAGCAGTTTACCCCAAGAACTAGCGGGAGTAGAGGAGCAGTACTTC
>TRBV7-9|TRBJ2-7|.|many
CASSAGTLEQYF
TGTGCCAGCAGCGCCGGGACCCTCGAGCAGTACTTC
>TRBV9|TRBJ2-3|TRBD2|.
CASSVGGWPTDTQYF
TGTGCCAGCAGCGTGGGGGGGTGGCCGACAGATACGCAGTATTTT
>TRBV12-3/TRBV12-4|TRBJ2-5|TRBD2|.
CASSIPTSGETQYF
TGTGCCAGCAGTATCCCGACTAGCGGAGAGACCCAGTACTTC